These 23 T cell receptor beta chains share one sample of origin, sequenced in a study of neoadjuvant anti-PD-1 for oral cavity cancer. Produced via immunoSEQ multiplex PCR; TCRdb's table is partial and in-frame only. This table holds roughly 23,000 clones, more than 40% found once. Time point specified: after neoadjuvant nivolumab, at surgical resection. Here the sequenced sample was tumor tissue, taken after nivolumab (anti-PD-1) treatment. Receptor source: a person aged 35-79 years with oral cavity squamous cell carcinoma.

The sample holds one count of this clone. The V and J genes are TRBV11-2 and TRBJ1-1; D might be TRBD1 (5 bases). V was trimmed by 7 bases and J by 4 bases, leaving 22 bases between them. This CDR3 is built from 16 residues. In germline, CDR1 is SGHAT, CDR2 FQNNGV. The CDR3 loop reads CASTPAYGGYGTEAFF. The CDR3 DNA reads TGTGCCAGCACCCCGGCTTATGGGGGATACGGCACTGAAGCTTTCTTT. Full variable domain (outside the CDR3, taken from reference TRBV11-2 and TRBJ1-1): EAGVAQSPRYKIIEKRQSVAFWCNPISGHATLYWYQQILGQGPKLLIQFQNNGVVDDSQLPKDRFSAERLKGVDSTLKIQPAKLEDSAVYLCASTPAYGGYGTEAFFGQGTRLTVV.

This clone was counted ten times or more. The chain recombines TRBV5-1 with TRBJ2-7, with D maybe TRBD2 (5 bases). The CDR3 is 15 amino acids. V lost 5 bases and J 1 base, leaving 16 bases between the germline ends. Germline-derived CDR1 and CDR2 are SGHRS and YFSETQ. For the CDR3, the DNA is TGCGCCAGCAGAGTATCGAGCCGGACTTCCTACGAGCAGTACTTC. Translation: CASRVSSRTSYEQYF.

The rearrangement links TRBV5-1 to TRBJ1-3; weak D call: TRBD1 (5 bases). Trimming removed 4 bases from V and 0 bases from J, with 20 bases in between. The CDR3 is 18 residues long. Germline V gives CDR1 SGHRS, CDR2 YFSETQ. For the CDR3, the DNA is TGCGCCAGCAGCCTCCTGGGACGAGCGGGAGGCTCTGGAAACACCATATATTTT. Its translation is CASSLLGRAGGSGNTIYF.

This clone was detected many times. The chain carries TRBV5-1 and TRBJ1-2; possibly TRBD1 for D (6 bases). The germline V and J ends were trimmed by 0 bases and 5 bases, with 11 bases remaining between them. Germline CDR1 is SGHRS and CDR2 is YFSETQ. This CDR3 region has 14 residues. The CDR3 region is CASSLGDRSYGYTF. CDR3 nucleotides: TGCGCCAGCAGCTTGGGAGACAGGAGTTATGGCTACACCTTC.

This clone appeared a few times. The rearrangement links TRBV21-1 to TRBJ2-7; the table's D call, TRBD1, was not checked against the DNA. TRBV21-1 is annotated as a pseudogene. This CDR3 has 14 residues. The CDR3 nucleotides read TGTGCCAGCAGCAAAGGGACAGGGGGCGCCGAGCAGTACTTC. This gives the protein CASSKGTGGAEQYF.

This clone occurred once. The rearrangement links TRBV10-3 to TRBJ1-1; 11 bases are a match to TRBD1. Trimming at V came to 3 bases and at J to 6 bases, leaving 6 bases not matched to a gene. The CDR3 loop spans 15 amino acids. The germline CDR1 and CDR2 sequences are ENHRY and SYGVKD. The CDR3 sequence is CAISDRTGGMAEAFF. CDR3 bases: TGTGCCATCAGTGATCGGACAGGGGGCATGGCTGAAGCTTTCTTT.

The V and J genes are TRBV9 and TRBJ1-4, with a possible D match to TRBD1 (6 bases). CDR1 and CDR2 (germline): SGDLS, YYNGEE. Trimming cost V 4 bases and J 6 bases, with 22 bases left between them. This CDR3 spans 17 amino acids. CDR3 in amino acids: CASSSNPPGGADEKLFF. In nucleotides, the CDR3 is TGTGCCAGCAGCTCTAATCCCCCGGGGGGGGCGGATGAAAAACTGTTTTTT.

The chain couples TRBV7-8 to TRBJ1-1, with D unclear. With 1 base removed from V and 6 bases from J, the gap between germline ends came to 15 bases. The CDR3 has 15 residues. Germline CDR1 and CDR2: SGHVS and FQNEAQ. The CDR3 reads CASSLGPQVGAEAFF. CDR3 DNA sequence: TGTGCCAGCAGCTTAGGACCTCAAGTCGGCGCTGAAGCTTTCTTT.

The chain employs TRBV5-1 and TRBJ2-5; the D is unclear. Germline values: CDR1 SGHRS, CDR2 YFSETQ. The CDR3 consists of 14 residues. Trimming removed 0 bases at V and 2 bases at J, with 8 bases between. The CDR3 DNA follows: TGCGCCAGCAGCTTGGCCAGGACGCAAGAGACCCAGTACTTC. As protein: CASSLARTQETQYF.

This rearrangement joins TRBV4-2 to TRBJ2-7; no clear D gene. This CDR3 region has 14 residues. The V end lost 0 bases, the J end lost 3 bases, and 9 bases lay between the germline ends. From germline, CDR1 is LGHNA and CDR2 YNFKEQ. CDR3 coding DNA: TGTGCCAGCAGCCAAGATCGGGCAGACTACGAGCAGTACTTC. Translated, it gives CASSQDRADYEQYF.

This clone was detected only a few times. This chain links TRBV18 with TRBJ1-6; 9 nucleotides align to TRBD1. With 3 bases clipped from V and 7 bases from J, the junction kept 4 bases outside the gene matches. This CDR3 is 15 amino acids long. Per the germline V gene, CDR1 is KGHSH and CDR2 is LQKENI. CDR3: CASSPSGTGNSPLHF. DNA of the CDR3: TGTGCCAGCTCACCTTCCGGGACAGGGAATTCACCCCTCCACTTT. The whole variable domain, filled in from reference TRBV18 and TRBJ1-6, reads NAGVMQNPRHLVRRRGQEARLRCSPMKGHSHVYWYRQLPEEGLKFMVYLQKENIIDESGMPKERFSAEFPKEGPSILRIQQVVRGDSAAYFCASSPSGTGNSPLHFGNGTRLTVT.

This chain joins TRBV6-5 and TRBJ1-3; D is uncertain. The CDR3 has 14 amino acids. Per the germline V gene, CDR1 is MNHEY and CDR2 is SVGAGI. Between the trimmed V and J ends, which lost 3 bases and 4 bases, there was a span of 10 bases. CDR3: CASSYSVPGNTIYF. CDR3 DNA sequence: TGTGCCAGCAGTTATTCAGTGCCCGGAAACACCATATATTTT.

The V gene is TRBV7-9, the J gene TRBJ2-3; 8 bases match TRBD1. The V segment lost 8 bases and the J segment 2 bases; nucleotides outside the gene matches: 9. Germline-derived CDR1 and CDR2 are SEHNR and FQNEAQ (reference sequence). CDR3 size: 15 residues. CDR3 nucleotide sequence: TGTGCCAGCGGTAGGTTGACAGGGGTCACAGATACGCAGTATTTT. Protein: CASGRLTGVTDTQYF.

This clone was seen a few times. The chain is built from TRBV7-8 and TRBJ2-3; 10 bases fit TRBD2. CDR3 length: 16 amino acids. From germline, CDR1 is SGHVS and CDR2 FQNEAQ. The junction had 6 bases not matched to a gene; V was cut back by 1 base and J by 5 bases. CDR3 loop: CASSLVGTSDIDTQYF. DNA for the CDR3: TGTGCCAGCAGCTTAGTCGGGACTAGCGACATAGATACGCAGTATTTT.

CDR3 protein: CASSPRTGGKGETQYF. The CDR3 DNA reads as TGTGCCAGCAGTCCCCGCACAGGGGGAAAAGGGGAGACCCAGTACTTC. The genes are TRBV2 and TRBJ2-5, with 8 bases matching TRBD1. Germline V gene lookup returns CDR1 SNHLY and CDR2 FYNNEI. V lost 5 bases, J lost 5 bases, and 13 bases stayed unmatched. The CDR3 contains 16 residues.

A few counts support this clone. The rearrangement links TRBV12-5 to TRBJ2-3; maybe TRBD2 (5 bases). CDR1 is LGHNT and CDR2 is FRNRAP in the germline V gene. Between the trimmed V and J ends, which lost 6 bases and 5 bases, there was a span of 12 bases. There are 13 residues in the CDR3. In DNA form, the CDR3 reads TGTGCTAGTGGCCCCGTAGGAGGAGATACGCAGTATTTT. Translated, it gives CASGPVGGDTQYF.

The chain employs TRBV6-6 and TRBJ2-7; 9 bases line up with TRBD2. The germline V gene encodes CDR1 MNHNY and CDR2 SVGAGI (reference sequence). The CDR3 has 15 amino acids. Unmatched junction bases numbered 7, after V lost 0 bases and J lost 7 bases. CDR3 protein: CASSYSPSGVWEQYF. The CDR3, as DNA: TGTGCCAGCAGTTACTCTCCTAGCGGGGTTTGGGAGCAGTACTTC.

This clone was recorded only once. This rearrangement joins TRBV7-2 to TRBJ2-3; a weak D match, TRBD2 (5 bases). V lost 0 bases and J lost 5, with 9 bases in between. The CDR3 runs 14 residues. Germline assignment: CDR1 SGHTA and CDR2 FQGNSA. The CDR3 spells CASSLAVRGDTQYF. CDR3 sequence (DNA): TGTGCCAGCAGCTTAGCGGTACGGGGAGATACGCAGTATTTT.

The chain links TRBV7-2 to TRBJ2-7; 12 bases fit TRBD1. In germline, CDR1 is SGHTA, CDR2 FQGNSA. J lost 3 bases, V lost 4 bases, and 4 bases had no gene match. This CDR3 is 15 amino acids long. The CDR3 sequence: CASSYRDRGHYEQYF. The CDR3 nucleotides are TGTGCCAGCAGCTACCGGGACAGGGGGCACTACGAGCAGTACTTC.

The chain links TRBV7-9 to TRBJ1-4; 7 bases match TRBD1. CDR3 size: 16 residues. The V gene end was trimmed by 5 bases and the J gene end by 1 base; junction bases not matched to a gene: 7. Looked up from germline, CDR1 is SEHNR and CDR2 is FQNEAQ (reference sequence). CDR3 region: CASSTTNRGTNEKLFF. In nucleotides, the CDR3 is TGTGCCAGCAGCACCACCAACAGGGGAACTAATGAAAAACTGTTTTTT.

This clone was counted between two and nine times. The chain carries TRBV7-9 and TRBJ2-1; 7 bases match TRBD1. Germline loops: CDR1 SEHNR, CDR2 FQNEAQ (reference sequence). V shed 1 base and J 0 bases; nucleotides not matched to a gene: 0. CDR3 length equals 15 residues. CDR3 amino acids: CASSLGDSSYNEQFF. Here the CDR3 DNA reads TGTGCCAGCAGCTTAGGGGACAGCTCCTACAATGAGCAGTTCTTC.

The chain carries TRBV7-2 and TRBJ2-2, with a possible D match to TRBD1 (6 bases). V was clipped by 3 bases and J by 6 bases, with 11 bases between them. The germline gives CDR1 SGHTA, CDR2 FQGNSA. The CDR3 sequence is 14 residues long. As DNA, the CDR3 is TGTGCCAGCAGCTTGGAGGCAGGGGCCGGGGAGCTGTTTTTT. As protein: CASSLEAGAGELFF.

The genes are TRBV11-3 and TRBJ2-1; no clear D gene. CDR3 length: 14 residues. V shed 3 bases and J shed 3 bases, with 9 bases lying between them. CDR1 is SGHNT, CDR2 YENEEA, per germline. The CDR3 reads CASSFGRDYNEQFF. Written as DNA, the CDR3 is TGTGCCAGCAGCTTTGGCAGAGACTACAATGAGCAGTTCTTC.